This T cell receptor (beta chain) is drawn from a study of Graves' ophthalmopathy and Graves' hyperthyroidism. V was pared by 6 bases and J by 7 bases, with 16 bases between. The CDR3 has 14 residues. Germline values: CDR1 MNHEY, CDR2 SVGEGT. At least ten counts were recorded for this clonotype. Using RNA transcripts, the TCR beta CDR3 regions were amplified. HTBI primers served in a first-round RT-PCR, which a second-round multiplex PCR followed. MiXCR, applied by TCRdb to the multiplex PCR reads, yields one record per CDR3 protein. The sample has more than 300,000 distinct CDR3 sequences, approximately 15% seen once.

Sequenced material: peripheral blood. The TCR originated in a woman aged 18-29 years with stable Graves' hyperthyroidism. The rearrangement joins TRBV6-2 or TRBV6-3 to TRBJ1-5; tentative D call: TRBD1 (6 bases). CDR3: CASRNPGEGQPQHF. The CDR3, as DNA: TGTGCCAGCAGGAACCCAGGGGAGGGCCAGCCCCAGCATTTT.